This TCR beta chain originates from a study of T cell responses to AZD1222 COVID-19 vaccine. Study results and limitations: Recipients of AZD1222 seropositive at baseline numbered only six or seven. There were vaccine-associated CD4 TCRs across spike, dominant at 160-218 and 743-854.

A note on this clone: Its matching antigen is unknown.

Produced via immunoSEQ multiplex PCR; TCRdb's table is partial and in-frame only. The sample holds about 160,000 clones, around 93% seen once. Germline V gene data show CDR1 as SGHVS and CDR2 as FNYEAQ. The length of the CDR3 is 13 residues. Trimming cost V 1 base and J 7 bases, with 10 bases left between them. Sequences were derived from peripheral blood, sampled on day 0 of AZD1222 vaccination. The TCR was taken from an adult in good health. The chain carries TRBV7-6 and TRBJ1-1; D perhaps matches TRBD1 (5 bases). CDR3 protein: CASSLVEGNEAFF. CDR3 DNA sequence: TGTGCCAGCAGCTTAGTCGAGGGGAATGAAGCTTTCTTT.